This T cell receptor (beta chain) was recovered during a study of blood T cell repertoires in COVID-19 (dated by TCRdb to about 2020). For the study in its entirety: Collaborator samples came from the United States, Italy and Spain and covered acute and convalescent phases of COVID-19. The material from the prospective study consisted of cDNA or gDNA derived from T cells, B-cell-depleted T cells, or PBMCs. The dataset comprised deeply sampled blood TCRbeta repertoires from subjects exposed to, actively infected with, or recovered from COVID-19. The repertoires were made available in a free public database intended to serve as a resource for research on the immune response to SARS-CoV-2. The samples were drawn from two sources: the first 160 participants of the ongoing ImmuneRACE study, and 950 to 1,500 subjects contributed by 6 global collaborators. A de-identified subject ID, COVID-19 status, age in years and sex were almost always included in the sample metadata. Where available, HLA class I and class II types were obtained from metadata supplied by the sample provider rather than from assay-based typing. The full study reports these points: The amount of clinical and demographic metadata varied by source and participant and was provided uncurated.

TCRbeta CDR3 regions were amplified from genomic DNA by means of the immunoSEQ Assay, a bias-controlled multiplex PCR. The original methods were these. Within the assay, amplification of reference gene primers was used to estimate how many nucleated cells each sample contained. To quantify the absolute abundance of each unique TCRbeta CDR3 rearrangement, sequence reads were collapsed and filtered. For each sample, productive Simpson clonality was calculated by taking the square root of Simpson's diversity index across productive rearrangements. TCRdb stores this immuneACCESS table with in-frame sequences only. Part of the clones is absent; in the studies checked, under half of the shortfall reflects unresolved V genes, and no reason is known for the rest. V, J and clone size are those of that table, while D and trimming were read from the DNA. Recorded for this sample are 150,000 to 200,000 clones; just over 85% of them occurred a single time. The ten largest clones capture 5.5% to 7% of the sample.

Collaborating institutions collected whole blood in K2EDTA tubes following their own protocols. For TCRbeta analysis, collaborators shipped samples in one of three forms: frozen whole blood, isolated PBMCs, or DNA extracted from either of those sample types. The CDR3, from cysteine to phenylalanine, totals 15 residues. The CDR3 DNA has 45 bases and is translated from base 1. The germline V gene sets CDR1 to SQVTM and CDR2 to ANQGSEA. A distance of 25 bases separates the germline ends of V and J, which lose 8 bases and 8 bases respectively. This clone was observed a handful of times. What antigen it recognizes has not been identified. Per-base qualities were not stored, and no clone one base away is much larger.

The source of this sequence is a man in his fifties with active or convalescent COVID-19. The material sequenced was peripheral blood. The chain links TRBV29-1 with TRBJ2-1; a weak D assignment points to TRBD2 (6 bases agree). Read as DNA, the sequence is TGCAGCTCCTCTGTGGGGGGTCGGATTTTGGATGAGCAGTTCTTC. Translated, this gives CSSSVGGRILDEQFF.